This TCR beta chain was recovered during a study of blood T cell repertoires in COVID-19 (TCRdb year 2020). In the study overall: The collaborator samples originated in the United States, Italy and Spain and spanned the acute and convalescent phases of COVID-19. The prospective study material was composed of cDNA or gDNA derived from T cells, B-cell-depleted T cells, or PBMCs. The dataset comprised deeply sampled blood TCRbeta repertoires from subjects exposed to, actively infected with, or recovered from COVID-19. The repertoires were released in a freely available public database intended as a resource for research on the immune response to SARS-CoV-2. Samples were obtained from the ongoing ImmuneRACE study (first 160 participants) and from 1,200 or so subjects provided by 6 global collaborators. The sample metadata nearly always contained a de-identified subject ID, COVID-19 status, age in years and sex. Where HLA class I and class II types were available, the types were taken from metadata supplied by the sample provider, not from assay-based typing.

Details on this clone: Its antigen is not yet known. The input lacks base qualities; no much larger clone sits a single base away.

Collaborating institutions collected whole blood in K2EDTA tubes following their own protocols. For TCRbeta analysis, collaborators shipped samples as frozen whole blood, isolated PBMCs, or DNA extracted from either of those sample types. The germline V gene encodes CDR1 ENHRY and CDR2 SYGVKD. From the cysteine up to the phenylalanine, the CDR3 has a length of 12 residues. Only the CDR3 DNA stays, 36 bases, in frame from base 1. Trimming costs V 10 bases and J 8 bases, and their ends lie 14 bases apart. TCRbeta CDR3 regions were amplified from genomic DNA by means of the immunoSEQ Assay, a bias-controlled multiplex PCR. In the original analysis: Nucleated cell counts per sample were estimated from amplification of reference gene primers within the assay. To quantify the absolute abundance of each unique TCRbeta CDR3 rearrangement, sequence reads were collapsed and filtered. For each sample, productive Simpson clonality was calculated as the square root of Simpson's diversity index over productive rearrangements. The clones in this table, taken by TCRdb from immuneACCESS, are in-frame only. Not every clone is retained; where verified, under half of the shortfall comes from an unresolved V gene, and the cause of the rest is unknown. V and J calls and clone size are as listed in that table; D and trimming were resolved from the DNA. Within this sample are around 24,000 clones, with around 80% of them counted one time only. The ten largest clones add up to approximately 60% of the sample.

Results the study describes overall, beyond this receptor: The amount of clinical and demographic metadata varied by source and participant and was provided uncurated.

The sequencing sample was made of peripheral blood. Recombination connected TRBV10-3 to TRBJ1-4; there is no confident call for the D gene. This sequence originates from a woman of 80 years or more with acute or convalescent COVID-19. The CDR3 region has the sequence CATRTEAEKLFF. Read as DNA, the sequence is TGTGCCACCCGGACGGAGGCCGAAAAACTGTTTTTT.